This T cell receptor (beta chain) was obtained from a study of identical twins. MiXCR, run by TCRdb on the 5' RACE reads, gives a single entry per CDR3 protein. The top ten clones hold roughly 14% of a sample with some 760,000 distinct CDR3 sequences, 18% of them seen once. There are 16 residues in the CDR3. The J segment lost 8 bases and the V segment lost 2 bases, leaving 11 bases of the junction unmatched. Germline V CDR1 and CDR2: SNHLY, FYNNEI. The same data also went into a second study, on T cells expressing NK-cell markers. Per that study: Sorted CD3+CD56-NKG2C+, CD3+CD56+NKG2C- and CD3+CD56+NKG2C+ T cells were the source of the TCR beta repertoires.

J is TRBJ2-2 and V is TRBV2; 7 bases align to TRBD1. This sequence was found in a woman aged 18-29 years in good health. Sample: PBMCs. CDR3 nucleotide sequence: TGTGCCAGCAGTGAAAGGGGGCTTCTCTCGAGAGGGGAGCTGTTTTTT. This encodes CASSERGLLSRGELFF.